This TCR beta chain was recovered during a study of beta chain features in type 1 diabetes. Whole-study findings and limits: People with Type 1 diabetes carried modestly yet significantly shorter TCRB CDR3s in all four CD4+ subsets.

Note on this clone: Its specificity is unknown. A junction end diverges from the germline sequence, so it may reflect a read error. At the DNA level, this CDR3 is encoded by other sequences in the same sample as well.

This CDR3 has 15 residues. Germline-derived CDR1 and CDR2 are MGHDK and SYGVNS. Isolated RNA was reverse transcribed in full, so expressed TCRB transcripts were sequenced. Sequenced by immunoSEQ multiplex PCR; TCRdb stores in-frame clones only, minus some. The sample consists of about 740,000 clones, roughly 13% of them appearing once. Sorted CD4+ subsets: naive, central memory, regulatory, stem cell-like memory (CD45RO/CCR7/CD25/CD127/CD95/CD27 panel). The V and J genes are TRBV25-1 and TRBJ1-1, with D possibly being TRBD1 (5 bases). Specimen: naive CD4+ T cells from blood. The clonotype originates from a man between 18 and 35 years old with type 1 diabetes. CDR3 in amino acids: CASSESGGGSTEAFF. As DNA, the CDR3 is TGTGCCAGCAGTGAATCTGGCGGGGGGAGCACTGAAGCCTTCTTT.